This paragraph reports one TCR beta chain. Its antigen is undetermined. From germline, CDR1 is SGHAT and CDR2 FQNNGV. This CDR3 comprises 15 residues. V was cut by 1 base and J by 7 bases, with 13 bases left in between. The sample belongs to a study of cytomegalovirus exposure and HLA in healthy donors. Study-wide points: Associated with cytomegalovirus, according to the listing, were 150 to 200 TCR beta chains. Follow-up analysis seemed to connect common viral pathogens with several of the most significant clusters identified. Fewer N-insertions (relative to the approximately 670-donor mean) were reportedly seen in an Asian-associated ancestry cluster in a later analysis.

The study ran its PCR with 60 Vbeta and 13 Jbeta primers. Sequencing was performed with immunoSEQ multiplex PCR; in TCRdb, only in-frame clones are kept and a portion is missing. This sample yields under 140,000 clones, of which less than 85% are seen a single time; around an eighth belongs to the top ten. The origin of this receptor is a man aged 25-40 years in good health and CMV-seropositive. V is TRBV11-2 and J is TRBJ1-4; D is ambiguous. The material sequenced was PBMCs. The chain's CDR3 is CASSLAGSRVEKLFF. The CDR3 DNA reads as TGTGCCAGCAGCTTAGCTGGGTCGCGGGTTGAAAAACTGTTTTTT.